The clone carrying this TCR beta chain was observed a handful of times. The antigen is not known. These data are taken from a study of blood T cells in healthy people across ages. Study-wide points: While age rose, TCR beta diversity per million T cells dropped in a roughly linear way.

Trimming cost V 9 bases and J 2 bases, with 12 bases left between them. CDR1 and CDR2 (germline): MDHEN, SYDVKM. The CDR3 is 13 amino acids. Then a second PCR, running roughly 7 to 11 cycles, was carried out with a sample-barcoded 5' primer and a J-beta primer mix. Every cDNA was tagged by a template-switch adaptor with 12 random nucleotides. TCRdb ran MiXCR on the 5' RACE reads and lists one entry per CDR3 protein. Found here are about 800,000 distinct CDR3 sequences, roughly 25% of them singletons; the top ten hold roughly 3.5%. These data also formed part of another study, on T cells of mothers and their children. From that paper: Each child gave approximately 3.2 million TCR beta CDR3 reads (each mother, over 8.5 million).

The chain recombines TRBV28 with TRBJ2-3, with D possibly being TRBD2 (6 bases). Material for sequencing was blood. The TCR comes from a boy aged 5-17 years in good health. The CDR3 sequence is CASTGDPTDTQYF. In DNA, the CDR3 is TGTGCCAGTACGGGAGACCCCACAGATACGCAGTATTTT.